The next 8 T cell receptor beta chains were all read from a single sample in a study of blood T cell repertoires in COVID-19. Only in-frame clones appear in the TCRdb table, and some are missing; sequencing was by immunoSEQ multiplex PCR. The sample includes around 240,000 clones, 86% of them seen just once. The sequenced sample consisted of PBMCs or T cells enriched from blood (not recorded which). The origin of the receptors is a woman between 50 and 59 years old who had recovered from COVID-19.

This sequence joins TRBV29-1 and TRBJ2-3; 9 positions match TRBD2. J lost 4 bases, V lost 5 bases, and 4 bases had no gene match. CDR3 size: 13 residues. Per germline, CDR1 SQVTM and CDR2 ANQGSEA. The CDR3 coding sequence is TGCAGCGTTTTAGCGGGAGTTGCAGATACGCAGTATTTT. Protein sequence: CSVLAGVADTQYF.

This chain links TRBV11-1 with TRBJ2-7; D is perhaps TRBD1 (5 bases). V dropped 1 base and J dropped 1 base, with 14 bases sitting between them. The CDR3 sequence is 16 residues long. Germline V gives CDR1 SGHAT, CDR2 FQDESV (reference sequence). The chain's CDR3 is CASSLGLTDSSYEQYF. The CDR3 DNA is TGTGCCAGCAGCTTAGGATTGACAGATTCTTCCTACGAGCAGTACTTC. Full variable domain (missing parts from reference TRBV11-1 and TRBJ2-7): EAEVAQSPRYKITEKSQAVAFWCDPISGHATLYWYRQILGQGPELLVQFQDESVVDDSQLPKDRFSAERLKGVDSTLKIQPAELGDSAMYLCASSLGLTDSSYEQYFGPGTRLTVT.

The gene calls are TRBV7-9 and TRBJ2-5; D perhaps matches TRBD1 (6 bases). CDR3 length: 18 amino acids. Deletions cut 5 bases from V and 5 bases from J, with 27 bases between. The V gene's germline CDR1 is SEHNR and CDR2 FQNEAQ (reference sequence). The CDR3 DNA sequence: TGTGCCAGCAGCGCCAATAAATCATACAGGGTAATGGGGGAGACCCAGTACTTC. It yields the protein CASSANKSYRVMGETQYF. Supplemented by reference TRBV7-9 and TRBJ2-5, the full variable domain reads DTGVSQNPRHKITKRGQNVTFRCDPISEHNRLYWYRQTLGQGPEFLTYFQNEAQLEKSRLLSDRFSAERPKGSFSTLEIQRTEQGDSAMYLCASSANKSYRVMGETQYFGPGTRLLVL.

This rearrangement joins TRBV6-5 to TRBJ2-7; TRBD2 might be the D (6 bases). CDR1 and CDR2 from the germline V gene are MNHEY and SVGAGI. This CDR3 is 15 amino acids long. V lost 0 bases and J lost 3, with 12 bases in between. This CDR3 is CASSYSSNSGYEQYF. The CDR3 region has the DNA TGTGCCAGCAGTTACTCGAGTAATAGCGGCTACGAGCAGTACTTC.

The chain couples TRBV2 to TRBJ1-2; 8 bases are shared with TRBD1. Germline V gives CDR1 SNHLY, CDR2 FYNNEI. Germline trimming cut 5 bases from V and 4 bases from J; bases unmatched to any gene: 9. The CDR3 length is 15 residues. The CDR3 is CASSPTQGAIYGYTF. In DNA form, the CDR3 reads TGTGCCAGCAGTCCCACTCAGGGGGCAATCTATGGCTACACCTTC. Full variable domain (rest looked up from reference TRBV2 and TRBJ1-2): EPEVTQTPSHQVTQMGQEVILRCVPISNHLYFYWYRQILGQKVEFLVSFYNNEISEKSEIFDDQFSVERPDGSNFTLKIRSTKLEDSAMYFCASSPTQGAIYGYTFGSGTRLTVV.

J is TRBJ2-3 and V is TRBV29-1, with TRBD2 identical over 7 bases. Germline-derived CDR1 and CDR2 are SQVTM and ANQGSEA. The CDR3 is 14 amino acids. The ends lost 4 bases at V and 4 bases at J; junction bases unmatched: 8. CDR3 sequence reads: CSVAGGGMADTQYF. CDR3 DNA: TGCAGCGTTGCTGGGGGAGGGATGGCAGATACGCAGTATTTT.

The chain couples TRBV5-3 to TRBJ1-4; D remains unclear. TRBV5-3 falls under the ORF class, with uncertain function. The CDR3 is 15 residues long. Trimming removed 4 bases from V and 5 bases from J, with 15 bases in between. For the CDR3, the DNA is TGTGCCAGAAGCCTACCACAGAGAAAGAATGAAAAACTGTTTTTT. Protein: CARSLPQRKNEKLFF.

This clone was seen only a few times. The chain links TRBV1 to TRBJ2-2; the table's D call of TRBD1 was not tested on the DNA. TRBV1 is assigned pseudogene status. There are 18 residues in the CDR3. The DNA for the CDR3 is TGCACCAGCAGCCAAGATTGTTGGGCAGGGGTGAACACCGGGGAGCTGTTTTTT. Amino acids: CTSSQDCWAGVNTGELFF.